This T cell receptor beta chain was found in a study of T cell changes during pregnancy in multiple sclerosis. Only in-frame clones appear in the TCRdb table, and some are missing; sequencing was by immunoSEQ multiplex PCR. This sample has around 40,000 clones; about 91% occur once, and the top ten carry 0.95% to 1.5%. Germline values: CDR1 MDHEN, CDR2 SYDVKM. The germline V and J ends were trimmed by 5 bases and 5 bases, with 19 bases remaining between them. The CDR3 sequence is 16 residues long. This receptor was taken from a female donor with multiple sclerosis, enrolled in a pregnancy study. The chain couples TRBV28 to TRBJ2-1; D perhaps matches TRBD1 (6 bases). Sample: CD4+ T cells from peripheral blood mononuclear cells, taken in the first trimester of pregnancy. CDR3 nucleotides: TGTGCCAGCAGTCCTACAGGGCCCCCTTTCCACAATGAGCAGTTCTTC. It is translated as CASSPTGPPFHNEQFF.